Shown below are 11 T cell receptor beta chains from a single sample sequenced in a study of T cell changes during pregnancy in multiple sclerosis. Produced via immunoSEQ multiplex PCR; TCRdb's table is partial and in-frame only. The data show 44,000 or so clones, 85% to 90% seen once. Material: peripheral blood, obtained in the first trimester of pregnancy. The receptors shown here come from a female donor in good health, enrolled as a control in a pregnancy study.

V usage is TRBV29-1 and J usage is TRBJ2-7; a possible D gene is TRBD1 (5 bases). Germline V lookup: CDR1 SQVTM, CDR2 ANQGSEA. The CDR3 consists of 16 residues. Trimming stripped 6 bases from V and 3 bases from J, with 24 bases between. The CDR3 spells CSVLLLGHTDLYEQYF. Here the CDR3 DNA reads TGCAGCGTCCTTCTATTAGGACACACGGACCTCTACGAGCAGTACTTC.

This chain joins TRBV5-1 and TRBJ1-2, with 12 bases fitting TRBD1. V lost 0 bases to trimming and J lost 7 bases; unmatched junction nucleotides: 7. Germline V gene lookup returns CDR1 SGHRS and CDR2 YFSETQ. The CDR3 spans 16 residues. The CDR3 reads CASSLEGQGARSGYTF. The CDR3 DNA reads TGCGCCAGCAGCTTGGAGGGACAGGGGGCAAGGAGTGGCTACACCTTC.

The chain has TRBV5-1 and TRBJ1-1, with a tentative D call TRBD1 (5 bases). With 4 bases removed from V and 6 bases from J, the gap between germline ends came to 16 bases. The CDR3 sequence is 14 residues long. Germline CDR1 reads SGHRS; CDR2 reads YFSETQ. CDR3 bases: TGCGCCAGCAGCCGTAGGGGCCAAGGGTCTGAAGCTTTCTTT. Amino acids: CASSRRGQGSEAFF.

This sequence joins TRBV21-1 and TRBJ1-1; the table's TRBD1 call for D was not verified on the DNA. TRBV21-1 is described as a pseudogene. This CDR3 has 18 residues. The CDR3 loop is CASSKGDNQRGLNTEAFF. CDR3 sequence (DNA): TGTGCCAGCAGCAAAGGCGACAACCAAAGGGGGCTGAACACTGAAGCTTTCTTT.

This chain connects TRBV5-1 to TRBJ2-7; 8 bases agree with TRBD2. Germline lookup yields CDR1 SGHRS and CDR2 YFSETQ. CDR3 length: 18 residues. V was pared by 3 bases and J by 1 base, with 15 bases of the junction left unmatched. The CDR3 sequence is CASSWAPGGHGNSYEQYF. CDR3 DNA: TGCGCCAGCAGCTGGGCCCCGGGGGGGCATGGTAATTCCTACGAGCAGTACTTC.

Here the CDR3 DNA reads TGTGCCAGCAGGGACGACAGGGTGGCCACTGAAGCTTTCTTT. This encodes CASRDDRVATEAFF. V and J are TRBV2 and TRBJ1-1; 7 nucleotides align to TRBD1. The CDR3 length is 14 residues. Losses at the gene ends were 6 bases for V and 4 bases for J; bases not matched to a gene: 8. Per germline, CDR1 SNHLY and CDR2 FYNNEI.

The CDR3 protein is CASSRSGFSNQPQHF. CDR3 coding DNA: TGTGCCAGCAGTCGCTCGGGGTTTAGCAATCAGCCCCAGCATTTT. This chain uses TRBV5-4 with TRBJ1-5; D gene uncertain. From germline, CDR1 is SGHNT and CDR2 YYREEE (reference sequence). This CDR3 is built from 15 residues. The V gene lost 5 bases and the J gene lost 0 bases, with 12 bases spanning the gap.

This chain uses TRBV10-1 with TRBJ2-3; 9 nucleotides align to TRBD2. CDR3 length equals 15 residues. V trimming: 6 bases; J trimming: 4 bases; junction bases outside the gene matches: 8. CDR1 WNHNN and CDR2 SYGVQD come from the germline V gene (reference sequence). Here the CDR3 DNA reads TGCGCCAGCAGCGAGGAGGGACTAGCTTCAGATACGCAGTATTTT. Translated, it gives CASSEEGLASDTQYF.

This chain connects TRBV30 to TRBJ1-4; D is undetermined. Germline V lookup: CDR1 GTSNPN, CDR2 SVGIG (reference sequence). This CDR3 spans 13 amino acids. V lost 7 bases, J lost 7 bases, and 16 bases lay in between. The CDR3 region is CAFLGKFSEKLFF. Here the CDR3 DNA reads TGTGCCTTTCTCGGGAAGTTTAGTGAAAAACTGTTTTTT.

Points on this clone: Sequence at one end of the junction differs from germline and may be a read error. The chain links TRBV5-1 to TRBJ1-3; D possibly corresponds to TRBD1 (6 bases). Germline assignment: CDR1 SGHRS and CDR2 YFSETQ. There are 15 residues in the CDR3. CDR3 DNA sequence: TGCGCCGGCAGCTTGGAAGGACAGAAAGGAAACACCATATATTTT. It yields the protein CAGSLEGQKGNTIYF.

This clone was seen a handful of times. The chain uses TRBV9 and TRBJ2-1; TRBD1 might be the D (7 bases). This CDR3 has 12 amino acids. The V end lost 4 bases, the J end lost 7 bases, and 9 bases lay between the germline ends. The germline CDR1 and CDR2 sequences are SGDLS and YYNGEE. The DNA for the CDR3 is TGTGCCAGCAGCCCAGGGGGGAATGAGCAGTTCTTC. Translation gives CASSPGGNEQFF.